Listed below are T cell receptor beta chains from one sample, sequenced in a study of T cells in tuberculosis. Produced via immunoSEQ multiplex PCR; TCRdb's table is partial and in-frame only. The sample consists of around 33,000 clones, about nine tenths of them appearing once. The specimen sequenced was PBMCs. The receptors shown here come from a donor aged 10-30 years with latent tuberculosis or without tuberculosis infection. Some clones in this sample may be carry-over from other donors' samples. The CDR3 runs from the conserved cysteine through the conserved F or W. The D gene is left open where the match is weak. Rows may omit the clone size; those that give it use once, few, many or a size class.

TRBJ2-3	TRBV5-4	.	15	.	TGTGCCAGCAGCTTTGGGGGCGGGGGAACAGATACGCAGTATTTT	CASSFGGGGTDTQYF
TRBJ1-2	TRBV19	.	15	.	TGTGCCAGTAGTATTCAGGCACAGAAGATTTATGGCTACACCTTC	CASSIQAQKIYGYTF
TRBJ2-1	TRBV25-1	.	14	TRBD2	TGTGCCAGCAGTGAGCGGGGGTCTGGGAATGAGCAGTTCTTC	CASSERGSGNEQFF
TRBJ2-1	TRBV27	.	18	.	TGTGCCAGCAGTTTAAGGGGGACTACTCTCCCTTCCTACAATGAGCAGTTCTTC	CASSLRGTTLPSYNEQFF
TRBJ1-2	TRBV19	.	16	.	TGTGCCAGTAGTACAGTCGAGGGCAGGGGATATTCTGGCTACACCTTC	CASSTVEGRGYSGYTF
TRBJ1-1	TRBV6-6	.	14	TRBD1	TGTGCCAGCAGCAACGGACAGGGCCCCTTTGAAGCTTTCTTT	CASSNGQGPFEAFF
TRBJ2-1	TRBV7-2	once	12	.	TGTGCCAGCAGCCCCCTTCGGGGTGAGCAGTTCTTC	CASSPLRGEQFF
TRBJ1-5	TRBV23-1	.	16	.	TGCGCCAGCACCCCATTTCGGCAGAGGGATGATCAGCCCCAGCATTTT	CASTPFRQRDDQPQHF
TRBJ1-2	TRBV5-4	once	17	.	TGTGCCAGCAGCTTGGGGGCGGGCACAAATCCAAACTATGGCTACACCTTC	CASSLGAGTNPNYGYTF
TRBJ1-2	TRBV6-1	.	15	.	TGTGCCAGCAGTAAGGCGGGGGGGAACTACTATGGCTACACCTTC	CASSKAGGNYYGYTF
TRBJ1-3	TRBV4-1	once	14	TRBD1	TGCGCCAGCAGCCTAGTGGGACAGGGAGACACCATATATTTT	CASSLVGQGDTIYF